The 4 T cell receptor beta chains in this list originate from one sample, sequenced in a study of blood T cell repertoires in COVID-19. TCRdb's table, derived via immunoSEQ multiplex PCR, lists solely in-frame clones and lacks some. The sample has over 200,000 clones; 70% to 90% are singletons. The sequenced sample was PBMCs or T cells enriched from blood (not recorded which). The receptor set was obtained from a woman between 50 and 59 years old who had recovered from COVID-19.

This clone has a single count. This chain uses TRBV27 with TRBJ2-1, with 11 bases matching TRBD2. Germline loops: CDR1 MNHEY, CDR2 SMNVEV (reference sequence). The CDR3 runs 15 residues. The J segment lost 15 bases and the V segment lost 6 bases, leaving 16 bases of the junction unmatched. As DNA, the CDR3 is TGTGCCAGCAGCCTTGCCGGGACTAGCGGAGGGCGGCGGTTCTTC. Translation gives CASSLAGTSGGRRFF.

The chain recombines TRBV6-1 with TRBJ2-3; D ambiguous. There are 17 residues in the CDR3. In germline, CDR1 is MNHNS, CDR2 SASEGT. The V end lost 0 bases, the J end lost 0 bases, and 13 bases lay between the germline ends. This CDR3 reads CASSEAEWAGSTDTQYF. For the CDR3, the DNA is TGTGCCAGCAGTGAAGCTGAGTGGGCAGGAAGCACAGATACGCAGTATTTT.

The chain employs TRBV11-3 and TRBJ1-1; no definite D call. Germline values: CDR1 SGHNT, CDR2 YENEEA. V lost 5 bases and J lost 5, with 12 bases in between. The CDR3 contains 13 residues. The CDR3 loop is CASSLGPGTEAFF. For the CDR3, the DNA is TGTGCCAGCAGCCTCGGCCCGGGGACTGAAGCTTTCTTT.

CDR3 in amino acids: CASSNVGGSYTF. The CDR3 nucleotides are TGTGCCTCCAGCAACGTAGGGGGAAGCTACACCTTC. The V and J genes are TRBV2 and TRBJ1-2; a weak D match, TRBD1 (6 bases). Between the trimmed V and J ends, which lost 11 bases and 9 bases, there was a span of 19 bases. The CDR3 contains 12 residues. The V gene's germline CDR1 is SNHLY and CDR2 FYNNEI.